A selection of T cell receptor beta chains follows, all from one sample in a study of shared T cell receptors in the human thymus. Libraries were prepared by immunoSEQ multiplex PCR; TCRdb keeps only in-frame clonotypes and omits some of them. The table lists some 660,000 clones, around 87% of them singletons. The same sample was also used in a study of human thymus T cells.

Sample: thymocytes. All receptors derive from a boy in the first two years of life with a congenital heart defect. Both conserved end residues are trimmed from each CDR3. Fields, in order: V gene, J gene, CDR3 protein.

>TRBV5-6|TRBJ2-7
ASSQFFIRQGPYEQY
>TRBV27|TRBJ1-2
ASSSAGDGYT
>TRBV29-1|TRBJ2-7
SVVTSGYEQY
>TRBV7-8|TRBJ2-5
ASSPRDRRGETQY
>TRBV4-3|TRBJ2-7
ASSQDLRGLAGGPFWYEQY
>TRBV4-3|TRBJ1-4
ASSLGQGKDSDNEKLF
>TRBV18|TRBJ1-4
ASSPPVRGLLSEKLF
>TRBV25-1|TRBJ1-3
ASSESWTGGHVGNTIY
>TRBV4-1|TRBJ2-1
ASSARDRGSNEQF
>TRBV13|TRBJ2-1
ASSPPGYRMNEQF
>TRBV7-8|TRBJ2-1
ASSLAGVNEQF
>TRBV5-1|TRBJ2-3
ASSPSTGRSVKWGGTADTQY
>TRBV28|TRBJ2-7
ASSLFLGLAGNHYEQY
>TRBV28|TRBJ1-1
ASSVRGNTEAF
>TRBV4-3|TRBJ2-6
ASSQEAAKRGYSGANVLT
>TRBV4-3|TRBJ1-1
ASSQDGGEGVSTEAF
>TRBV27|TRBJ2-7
ASSLSGGYEQY
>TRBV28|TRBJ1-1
ASSSPEYTEAF
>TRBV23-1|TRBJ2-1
ASGHRDRVF
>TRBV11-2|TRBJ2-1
ASSSGVEQF
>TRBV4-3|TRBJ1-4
ASSQEVGLGEKLF
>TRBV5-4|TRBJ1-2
ASSLRQGEDYGYT
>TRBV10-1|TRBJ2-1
ASSESLAGVSNEQF
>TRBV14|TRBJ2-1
ASSQAGGGRKHNEQF
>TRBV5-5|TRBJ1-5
ASSLFVDRGHQPQH
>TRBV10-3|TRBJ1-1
AISEKQGVNTEAF
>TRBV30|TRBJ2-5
AWSEKVPGSQETQY
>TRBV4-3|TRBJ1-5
ASSQDNPRDSSNQPQH
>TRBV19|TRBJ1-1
ASRTTGQVKEAF
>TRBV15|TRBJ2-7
ATSRDRPGTTSYEQY
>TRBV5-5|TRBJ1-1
ASSFRGNTEAF
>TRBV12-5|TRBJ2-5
ASGLNGLAGAFQETQY
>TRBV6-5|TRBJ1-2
ASSYRTQGPGYT
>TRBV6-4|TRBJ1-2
ASSAGGAYGYT
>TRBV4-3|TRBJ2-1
ASSPESWAFPNEQF
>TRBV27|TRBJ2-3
ATSPRGGRVNTQY
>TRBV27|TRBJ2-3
ASSYGLAVGTDTQY
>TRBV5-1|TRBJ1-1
ASSLGRGNSEAF
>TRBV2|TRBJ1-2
ASPGGGSYGYT